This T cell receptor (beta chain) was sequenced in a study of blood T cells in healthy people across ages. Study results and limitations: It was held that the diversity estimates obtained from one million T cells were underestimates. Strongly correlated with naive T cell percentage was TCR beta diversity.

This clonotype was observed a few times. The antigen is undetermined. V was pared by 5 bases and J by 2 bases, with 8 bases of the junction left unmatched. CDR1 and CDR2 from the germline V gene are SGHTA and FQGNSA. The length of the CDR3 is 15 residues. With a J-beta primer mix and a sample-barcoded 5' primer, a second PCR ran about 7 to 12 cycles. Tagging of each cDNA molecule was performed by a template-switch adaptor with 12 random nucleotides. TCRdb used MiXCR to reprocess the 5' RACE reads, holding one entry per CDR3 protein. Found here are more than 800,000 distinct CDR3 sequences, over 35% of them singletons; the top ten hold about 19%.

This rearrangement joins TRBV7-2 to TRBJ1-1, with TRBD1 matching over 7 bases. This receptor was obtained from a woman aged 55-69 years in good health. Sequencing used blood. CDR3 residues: CASSPAGTDNTEAFF. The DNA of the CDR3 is TGTGCCAGCAGCCCAGCAGGGACAGATAACACTGAAGCTTTCTTT. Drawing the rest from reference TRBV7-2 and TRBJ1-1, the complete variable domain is GAGVSQSPSNKVTEKGKDVELRCDPISGHTALYWYRQSLGQGLEFLIYFQGNSAPDKSGLPSDRFSAERTGGSVSTLTIQRTQQEDSAVYLCASSPAGTDNTEAFFGQGTRLTVV.